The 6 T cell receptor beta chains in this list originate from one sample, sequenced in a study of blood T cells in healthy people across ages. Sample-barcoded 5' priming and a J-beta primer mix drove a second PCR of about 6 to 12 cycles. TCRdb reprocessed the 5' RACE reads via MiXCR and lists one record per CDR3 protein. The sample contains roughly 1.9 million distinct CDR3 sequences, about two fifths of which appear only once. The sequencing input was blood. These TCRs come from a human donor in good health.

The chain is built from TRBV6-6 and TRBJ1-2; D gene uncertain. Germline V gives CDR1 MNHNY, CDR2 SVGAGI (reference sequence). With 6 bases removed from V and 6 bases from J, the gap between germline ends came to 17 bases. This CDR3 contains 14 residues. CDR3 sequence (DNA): TGTGCCAGCAGCCCCCGGTTGGATTCCGATGGCTACACCTTC. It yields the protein CASSPRLDSDGYTF.

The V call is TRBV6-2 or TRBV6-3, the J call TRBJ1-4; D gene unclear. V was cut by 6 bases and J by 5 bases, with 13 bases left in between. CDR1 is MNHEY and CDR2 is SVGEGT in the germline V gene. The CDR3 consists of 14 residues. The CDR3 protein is CASSLVGPNEKLFF. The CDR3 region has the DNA TGTGCCAGCAGCTTAGTAGGACCGAATGAAAAACTGTTTTTT.

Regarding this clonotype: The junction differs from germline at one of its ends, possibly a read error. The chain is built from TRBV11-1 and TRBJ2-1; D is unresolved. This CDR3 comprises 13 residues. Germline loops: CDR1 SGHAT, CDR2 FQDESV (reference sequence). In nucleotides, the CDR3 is TGTGCCAGCAGCCGACCCCGAGGCAATGAGCAGTTATTC. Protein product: CASSRPRGNEQLF.

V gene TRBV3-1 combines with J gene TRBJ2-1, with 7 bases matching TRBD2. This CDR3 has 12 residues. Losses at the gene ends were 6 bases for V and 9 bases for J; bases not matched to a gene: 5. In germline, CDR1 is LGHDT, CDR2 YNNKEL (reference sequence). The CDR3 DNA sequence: TGTGCCAGCAGAGAAGGGAGGGTTGAGCAGTTCTTC. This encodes CASREGRVEQFF.

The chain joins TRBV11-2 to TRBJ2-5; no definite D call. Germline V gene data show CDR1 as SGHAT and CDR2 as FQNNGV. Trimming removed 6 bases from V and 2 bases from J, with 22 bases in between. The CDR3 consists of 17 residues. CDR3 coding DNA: TGTGCCAGCAGGTCCCGGAGACTCCCAAACCTACAAGAGACCCAGTACTTC. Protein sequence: CASRSRRLPNLQETQYF.

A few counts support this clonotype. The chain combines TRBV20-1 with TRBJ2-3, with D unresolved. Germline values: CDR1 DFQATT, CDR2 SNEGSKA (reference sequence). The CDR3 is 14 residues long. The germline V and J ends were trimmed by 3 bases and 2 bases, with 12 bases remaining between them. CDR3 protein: CSARLHPPTDTQYF. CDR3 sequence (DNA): TGCAGTGCTAGGCTACACCCTCCCACAGATACGCAGTATTTT.